This TCR beta chain was recorded in a study of CD8+ T cells in alopecia areata. Germline V gene sequence: CDR1 SGHNT, CDR2 YYREEE (reference sequence). The CDR3 loop spans 12 amino acids. Trimming stripped 0 bases from V and 3 bases from J, with 2 bases between. cDNA prepared by RNA extraction and subsequent reverse transcription served as the template for sequencing. Clones were sequenced by immunoSEQ multiplex PCR, and TCRdb holds only the in-frame ones, with some missing. The data show 250,000 or so clones, 65% to 70% seen once. In regard to this clone: The sample has other DNA sequences that encode this CDR3 too.

The genes are TRBV5-4 and TRBJ2-3, with D unclear. The sequenced sample was CD4+ T cells sorted from blood, obtained at week 0. The source of this sequence is a human donor with alopecia areata. CDR3 in DNA: TGTGCCAGCAGCTTGGCGACAGATACGCAGTATTTT. It encodes CASSLATDTQYF.